This T cell receptor (beta chain) was sequenced for a study of T-cell reconstitution after alpha-beta-depleted transplantation in children. Trimming shortened V by 6 bases and J by 9 bases, and 15 bases separated the two germline ends. This CDR3 has 13 residues. TCRbeta library preparation incorporated unique molecular identifiers. TCRdb re-called the PCR reads with MiXCR, one entry per CDR3 protein. Among under 750,000 distinct CDR3 sequences listed, more than 20% were seen once. The clonotype comes from a boy less than two years old who had a stem cell transplant for acute myeloid leukemia, so the T cells may come from the graft donor. The V and J genes are TRBV12-3 or TRBV12-4 and TRBJ1-5; a possible D gene is TRBD1 (6 bases). Sequences were derived from PBMCs, mostly from graft donor cells, sampled 360 days after TCRalphabeta/CD19-depleted stem cell transplant. The CDR3 nucleotides are TGTGCCAGCAGCGTGGGACATAAACGGCCCCAGCATTTT. Protein: CASSVGHKRPQHF.